These 17 T cell receptor beta chains were all obtained from the same sample, sequenced in a study of T-cell reconstitution after alpha-beta-depleted transplantation in children. Preparation of the TCRbeta library was carried out with unique molecular identifiers. TCRdb ran MiXCR on the PCR reads and lists one entry per CDR3 protein. The sample has over 100,000 distinct CDR3 sequences; 4.5% to 7.5% are singletons. Sequences were derived from PBMCs, mostly from graft donor cells, sampled 60 days after TCRalphabeta/CD19-depleted stem cell transplant. The receptors originated from a female patient aged 2 to 10 who had a stem cell transplant for Fanconi anemia, so the T cells may come from the graft donor.

This clonotype was seen many times. V is TRBV24-1 and J is TRBJ2-2, with 8 bases matching TRBD1. V lost 4 bases and J lost 6; bases outside the gene matches: 6. The germline V gene has CDR1 KGHDR and CDR2 SFDVKD. The CDR3 is 15 amino acids. For the CDR3, the DNA is TGTGCCACCAGTGACACCGGACAGGGCTCCGGGGAGCTGTTTTTT. Translation: CATSDTGQGSGELFF.

This clonotype was recorded many times. The CDR3 is CASSLGPPGTSYEQYF. CDR3 coding DNA: TGTGCCAGCAGCTTAGGTCCACCGGGGACCTCTTACGAGCAGTACTTC. The chain joins TRBV7-2 to TRBJ2-7; D tentatively fits TRBD1 or TRBD2 (5 bases each). Germline CDR1 is SGHTA and CDR2 is FQGNSA. CDR3 length: 16 amino acids. V was pared by 1 base and J by 4 bases, with 17 bases between.

Ten or more counts support this clonotype. The J gene is TRBJ2-7, the V gene TRBV12-3 or TRBV12-4; a weak D match, TRBD2 (6 bases). V lost 5 bases to trimming and J lost 0 bases, with 14 bases between them. This CDR3 contains 15 residues. CDR3 amino acids: CASSIIVGSSYEQYF. CDR3 sequence (DNA): TGTGCCAGCAGTATTATAGTCGGGAGCTCCTACGAGCAGTACTTC.

This chain uses TRBV10-3 with TRBJ2-7; the match to TRBD1 covers 8 bases. V lost 7 bases, J lost 5 bases, and 10 bases stayed unmatched. Germline V gene data show CDR1 as ENHRY and CDR2 as SYGVKD. The length of the CDR3 is 14 residues. The CDR3 region is CAIKSTGGENEQYF. The CDR3 DNA follows: TGTGCCATCAAGTCAACAGGGGGAGAGAACGAGCAGTACTTC.

This clonotype was observed many times. The chain has TRBV12-3 or TRBV12-4 and TRBJ2-7; 12 nucleotides agree with TRBD1. The CDR3 has 14 residues. With V trimmed by 6 bases and J by 2 bases, 2 bases remained unmatched. CDR3 bases: TGTGCCAGCAGGGGGACAGGGGGCCCCTACGAGCAGTACTTC. This codes for CASRGTGGPYEQYF.

This clonotype showed up many times. The CDR3 sequence is CSAGLAGVFYEQYF. CDR3 nucleotides: TGCAGTGCTGGACTAGCGGGGGTTTTTTACGAGCAGTACTTC. This chain uses TRBV20-1 with TRBJ2-7, with 13 positions matching TRBD2. The V gene's germline CDR1 is DFQATT and CDR2 SNEGSKA (reference sequence). The CDR3 extends over 14 amino acids. Trimming removed 5 bases from V and 4 bases from J; junction bases left unmatched: 5.

This clonotype was detected many times. The rearrangement joins TRBV7-9 to TRBJ2-1; 11 bases are shared with TRBD2. The CDR3 loop spans 17 amino acids. Germline V lookup: CDR1 SEHNR, CDR2 FQNEAQ (reference sequence). The V gene end was trimmed by 2 bases and the J gene end by 6 bases; junction bases not matched to a gene: 9. The CDR3 DNA reads as TGTGCCAGCAGCTTATATCGTTTAGCGGGAGGGCCCAATGAGCAGTTCTTC. It is translated as CASSLYRLAGGPNEQFF.

This clonotype was observed at least ten times. This chain uses TRBV5-1 with TRBJ2-2; 12 bases line up with TRBD1. Germline CDR1 is SGHRS and CDR2 is YFSETQ. The V and J ends lost 4 bases and 8 bases, in that order; junction bases with no gene match: 12. This CDR3 is built from 17 residues. The CDR3 is CASSQKGTGGFIGELFF. CDR3 DNA sequence: TGCGCCAGCAGCCAGAAGGGGACAGGGGGCTTCATAGGGGAGCTGTTTTTT.

This clonotype appeared many times. This chain connects TRBV15 to TRBJ2-7, with a weak D call TRBD1 (6 bases). Germline CDR1 reads LNHNV; CDR2 reads YYDKDF (reference sequence). The length of the CDR3 is 14 residues. Trimming left V 0 bases short and J 2 bases short, with 8 bases between. The CDR3 coding sequence is TGTGCCACCAGCAGAGACAGGGGCCCCTACGAGCAGTACTTC. Its protein is CATSRDRGPYEQYF.

This clonotype was seen ten or more times. This chain joins TRBV28 and TRBJ1-2, with 7 nucleotides matching TRBD1. Germline assignment: CDR1 MDHEN and CDR2 SYDVKM. CDR3 length: 13 residues. After removal of 5 bases from V and 8 bases from J, the junction contained 8 bases not matched to a gene. CDR3 in amino acids: CASSPPGGDGYTF. In DNA, the CDR3 is TGTGCCAGCAGTCCCCCAGGGGGTGACGGCTACACCTTC.

This clonotype was seen ten or more times. V usage is TRBV4-1 and J usage is TRBJ2-1; 11 nucleotides line up with TRBD2. There are 15 residues in the CDR3. The V gene's germline CDR1 is MGHRA and CDR2 YSYEKL. Germline trimming cut 4 bases from V and 8 bases from J; bases unmatched to any gene: 7. The CDR3 DNA follows: TGCGCCAGCAGCCGAACTAGCGGGAGCCTACATGAGCAGTTCTTC. Translated: CASSRTSGSLHEQFF.

This clonotype was seen repeatedly, ten times or more. The V gene is TRBV20-1, the J gene TRBJ2-7, with 9 bases that match TRBD2. The V gene end was trimmed by 0 bases and the J gene end by 6 bases; junction bases not matched to a gene: 6. Germline V gives CDR1 DFQATT, CDR2 SNEGSKA (reference sequence). CDR3 length: 14 residues. CDR3 sequence: CSARDTSGRTEQYF. CDR3 coding DNA: TGCAGTGCTAGAGATACCAGCGGGAGGACCGAGCAGTACTTC.

This clonotype was observed at least ten times. The V and J genes are TRBV12-3 or TRBV12-4 and TRBJ2-1; 12 nucleotides line up with TRBD2. The CDR3 spans 16 residues. The junction had 10 bases not matched to a gene; V was cut back by 6 bases and J by 7 bases. CDR3 sequence: CASSRGLAGGRNEQFF. CDR3 bases: TGTGCCAGCAGCCGAGGGCTAGCGGGAGGGAGGAATGAGCAGTTCTTC.

The table lists this clonotype with a few counts. The rearrangement uses TRBV11-2 and TRBJ1-2, with 10 bases lining up with TRBD1. With V trimmed by 0 bases and J by 4 bases, 8 bases remained unmatched. CDR1 is SGHAT, CDR2 FQNNGV, per germline. This CDR3 has 17 residues. CDR3 DNA sequence: TGTGCCAGCAGCTTAGATACCGGGACAGGGGCGCTCTATGGCTACACCTTC. It codes for CASSLDTGTGALYGYTF.

This clonotype was seen a handful of times. The genes are TRBV7-9 and TRBJ1-1; TRBD1 matches at 8 bases. The CDR3 covers 16 residues. J lost 4 bases, V lost 3 bases, and 10 bases had no gene match. Germline values: CDR1 SEHNR, CDR2 FQNEAQ (reference sequence). This CDR3 reads CASSLHRGIPGTEAFF. Written as DNA, the CDR3 is TGTGCCAGCAGCTTGCACAGGGGGATTCCTGGCACTGAAGCTTTCTTT.

This clonotype was counted many times. The chain joins TRBV9 to TRBJ2-1, with D maybe TRBD2 (6 bases). There are 15 residues in the CDR3. Per the germline V gene, CDR1 is SGDLS and CDR2 is YYNGEE. With 0 bases removed from V and 3 bases from J, the gap between germline ends came to 10 bases. The CDR3 loop is CASSVVAGLYNEQFF. The CDR3 DNA sequence: TGTGCCAGCAGCGTAGTGGCGGGGCTCTACAATGAGCAGTTCTTC.

In this sample, this clonotype turned up a few times. The chain couples TRBV7-9 to TRBJ2-6; D is undetermined. The germline V and J ends were trimmed by 2 bases and 2 bases, with 7 bases remaining between them. This CDR3 has 15 amino acids. Germline values: CDR1 SEHNR, CDR2 FQNEAQ (reference sequence). The CDR3, as DNA: TGTGCCAGCAGCTTACGGCAGGCTGGGGCCAACGTCCTGACTTTC. Encoded protein: CASSLRQAGANVLTF. Using reference TRBV7-9 and TRBJ2-6 for the parts outside the CDR3, the full variable domain is DTGVSQNPRHKITKRGQNVTFRCDPISEHNRLYWYRQTLGQGPEFLTYFQNEAQLEKSRLLSDRFSAERPKGSFSTLEIQRTEQGDSAMYLCASSLRQAGANVLTFGAGSRLTVL.